This paragraph reports one T cell receptor (beta chain). The antigen is undetermined. Assay: immunoSEQ multiplex PCR; the TCRdb copy retains only in-frame clones and omits some. The sample holds 110,000 to 150,000 clones; 88% are singletons and the top ten take about 3.1%. Germline V gives CDR1 LGHDT, CDR2 YNNKEL (reference sequence). The CDR3 is made up of 13 amino acids. Trimming removed 6 bases at V and 7 bases at J, with 10 bases between. The study pooled second doses at about 4 or about 12 weeks. These data belong to a study of T cell responses to AZD1222 COVID-19 vaccine. The study, taken as a whole, reports: Once two AZD1222 doses were given, Spike-specific TCR breadth and depth went up. White British ancestry dominated among donors, who included more females, and clonal diversity was possibly underestimated.

The material was peripheral blood, obtained 28 days after the second AZD1222 dose. This clonotype was sampled from an adult who received the AZD1222 COVID-19 vaccine. This chain connects TRBV3-1 (or the pseudogene TRBV3-2) to TRBJ1-6, with unresolved D. The CDR3 region has the DNA TGTGCCAGCAGAGGAGGGAAAAATTCACCCCTCCACTTT. It codes for CASRGGKNSPLHF.